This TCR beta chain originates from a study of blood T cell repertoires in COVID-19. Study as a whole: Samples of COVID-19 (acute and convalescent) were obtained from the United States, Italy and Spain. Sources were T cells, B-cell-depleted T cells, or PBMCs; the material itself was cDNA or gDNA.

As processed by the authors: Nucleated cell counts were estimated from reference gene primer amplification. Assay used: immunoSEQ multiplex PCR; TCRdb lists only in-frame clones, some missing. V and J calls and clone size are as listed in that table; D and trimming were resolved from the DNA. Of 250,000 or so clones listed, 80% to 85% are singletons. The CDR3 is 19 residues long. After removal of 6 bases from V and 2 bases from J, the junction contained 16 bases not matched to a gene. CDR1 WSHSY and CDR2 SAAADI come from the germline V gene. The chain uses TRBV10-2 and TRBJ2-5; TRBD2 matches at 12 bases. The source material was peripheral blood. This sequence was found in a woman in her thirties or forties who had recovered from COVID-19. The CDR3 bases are TGCGCCAGCAGCCCCAAAAGACTAGCGGGGGAGCCGATTCAAGAGACCCAGTACTTC. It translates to CASSPKRLAGEPIQETQYF.